Reported below is one T cell receptor beta chain. The sample belongs to a study of blood T cell repertoires in COVID-19. The study assigned cohorts using participant-reported clinical history. It was within 2 weeks before study entry that exposed participants met a COVID-19 case. Per the original data handling: Reference gene primer amplification yielded estimated nucleated cell counts. Clones were sequenced by immunoSEQ multiplex PCR, and TCRdb holds only the in-frame ones, with some missing. That table supplies the V and J calls and clone size; D and trimming were determined from the DNA. The sample carries a few hundred thousand clones, approximately 88% recorded once. V dropped 3 bases and J dropped 8; count of bases not matched to a gene: 7. The germline CDR1 and CDR2 sequences are MNHEY and SMNVEV (reference sequence). This CDR3 is 14 amino acids long.

The V and J genes are TRBV27 and TRBJ1-2, with 9 nucleotides matching TRBD1. This clonotype was obtained from a woman aged 40-49 years who had been exposed to COVID-19. Material for sequencing was PBMCs or T cells enriched from blood (not recorded which). The CDR3 coding sequence is TGTGCCAGCAGTTTCTCCGGGACAGGGAAAGGCTACACCTTC. Translation: CASSFSGTGKGYTF.